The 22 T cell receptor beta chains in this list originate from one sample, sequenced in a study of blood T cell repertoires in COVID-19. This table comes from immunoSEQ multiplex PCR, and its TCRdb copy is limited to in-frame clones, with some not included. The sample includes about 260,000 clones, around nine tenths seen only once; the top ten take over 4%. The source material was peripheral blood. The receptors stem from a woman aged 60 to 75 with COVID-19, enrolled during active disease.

The CDR3 reads CASSTRRLAATDTQYF. In DNA, the CDR3 is TGTGCCAGCAGCACCCGAAGACTAGCAGCCACAGATACGCAGTATTTT. The chain uses TRBV9 and TRBJ2-3, with 7 bases fitting TRBD2. The CDR3 length is 16 residues. Trimming removed 4 bases from V and 2 bases from J; junction bases left unmatched: 10. Germline V gives CDR1 SGDLS, CDR2 YYNGEE. Variable domain in full (rest from reference TRBV9 and TRBJ2-3): DSGVTQTPKHLITATGQRVTLRCSPRSGDLSVYWYQQSLDQGLQFLIQYYNGEERAKGNILERFSAQQFPDLHSELNLSSLELGDSALYFCASSTRRLAATDTQYFGPGTRLTVL.

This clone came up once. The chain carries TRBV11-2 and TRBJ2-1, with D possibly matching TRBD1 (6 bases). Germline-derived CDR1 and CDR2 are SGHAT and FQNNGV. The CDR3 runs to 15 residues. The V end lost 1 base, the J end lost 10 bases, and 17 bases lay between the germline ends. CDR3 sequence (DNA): TGTGCCAGCAGCTTAGTGGGGGCGGACATCGGGGAGCAGTTCTTC. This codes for CASSLVGADIGEQFF.

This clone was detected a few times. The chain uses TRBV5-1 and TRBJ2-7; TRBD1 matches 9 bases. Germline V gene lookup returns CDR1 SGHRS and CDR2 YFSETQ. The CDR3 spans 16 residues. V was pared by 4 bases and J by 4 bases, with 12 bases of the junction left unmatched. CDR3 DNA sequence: TGCGCCAGCAGCCTGAACTCCGGGACAGGGCGTTACGAGCAGTACTTC. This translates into CASSLNSGTGRYEQYF. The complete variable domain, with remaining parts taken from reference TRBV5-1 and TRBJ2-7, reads KAGVTQTPRYLIKTRGQQVTLSCSPISGHRSVSWYQQTPGQGLQFLFEYFSETQRNKGNFPGRFSGRQFSNSRSEMNVSTLELGDSALYLCASSLNSGTGRYEQYFGPGTRLTVT.

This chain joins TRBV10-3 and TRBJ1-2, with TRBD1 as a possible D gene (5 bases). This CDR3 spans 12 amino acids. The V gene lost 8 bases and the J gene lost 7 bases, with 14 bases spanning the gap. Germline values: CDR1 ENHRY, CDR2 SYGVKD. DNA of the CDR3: TGTGCCATCGGCAGGGAGGCTGGTGGCTACACCTTC. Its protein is CAIGREAGGYTF.

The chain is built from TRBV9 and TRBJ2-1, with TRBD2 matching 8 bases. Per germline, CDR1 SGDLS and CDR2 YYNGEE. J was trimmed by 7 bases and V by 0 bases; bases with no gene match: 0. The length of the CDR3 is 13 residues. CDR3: CASSVAGGNEQFF. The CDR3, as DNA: TGTGCCAGCAGCGTAGCGGGAGGGAATGAGCAGTTCTTC.

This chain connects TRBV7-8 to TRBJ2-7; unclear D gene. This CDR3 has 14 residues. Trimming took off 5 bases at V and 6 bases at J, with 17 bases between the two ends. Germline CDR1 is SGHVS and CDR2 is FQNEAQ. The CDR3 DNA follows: TGTGCCAGCAGCCCTCACCCGAGGTTAGGCGAGCAGTACTTC. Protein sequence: CASSPHPRLGEQYF.

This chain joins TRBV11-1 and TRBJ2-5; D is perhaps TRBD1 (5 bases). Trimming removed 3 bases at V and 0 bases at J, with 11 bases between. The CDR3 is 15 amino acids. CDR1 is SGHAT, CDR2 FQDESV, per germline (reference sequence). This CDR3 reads CASSFFGQNQETQYF. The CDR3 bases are TGTGCCAGCAGCTTCTTCGGACAAAACCAAGAGACCCAGTACTTC.

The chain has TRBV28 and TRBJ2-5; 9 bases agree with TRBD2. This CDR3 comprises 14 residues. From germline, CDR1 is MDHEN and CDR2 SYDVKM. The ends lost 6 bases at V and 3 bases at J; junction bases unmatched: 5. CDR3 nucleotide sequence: TGTGCCAGCAGGACTAGCGGTAACAAAGAGACCCAGTACTTC. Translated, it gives CASRTSGNKETQYF. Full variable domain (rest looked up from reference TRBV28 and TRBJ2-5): DVKVTQSSRYLVKRTGEKVFLECVQDMDHENMFWYRQDPGLGLRLIYFSYDVKMKEKGDIPEGYSVSREKKERFSLILESASTNQTSMYLCASRTSGNKETQYFGPGTRLLVL.

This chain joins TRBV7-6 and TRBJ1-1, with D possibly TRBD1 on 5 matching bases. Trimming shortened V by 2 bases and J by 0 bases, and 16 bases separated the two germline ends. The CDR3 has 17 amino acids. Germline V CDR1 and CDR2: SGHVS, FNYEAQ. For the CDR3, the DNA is TGTGCCAGCAGCTTAATCCCTCTCGGGGGGGTGAACACTGAAGCTTTCTTT. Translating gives CASSLIPLGGVNTEAFF.

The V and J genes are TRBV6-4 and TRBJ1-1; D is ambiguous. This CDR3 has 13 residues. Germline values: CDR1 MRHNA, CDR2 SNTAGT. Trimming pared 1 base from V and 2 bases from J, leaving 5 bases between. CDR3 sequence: CASSDLRNTEAFF. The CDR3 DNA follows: TGTGCCAGCAGTGACTTGCGTAACACTGAAGCTTTCTTT.

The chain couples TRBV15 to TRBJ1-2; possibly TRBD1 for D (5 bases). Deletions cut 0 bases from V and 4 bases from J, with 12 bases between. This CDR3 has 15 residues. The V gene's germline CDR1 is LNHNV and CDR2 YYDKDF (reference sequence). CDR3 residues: CATSRDQSQGYGYTF. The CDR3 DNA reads TGTGCCACCAGCAGAGATCAGTCGCAGGGCTATGGCTACACCTTC.

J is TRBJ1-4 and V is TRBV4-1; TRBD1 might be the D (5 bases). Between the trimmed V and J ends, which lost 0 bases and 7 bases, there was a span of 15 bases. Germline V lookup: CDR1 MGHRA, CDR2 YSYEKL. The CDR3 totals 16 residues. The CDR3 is CASSQERRGGFEKLFF. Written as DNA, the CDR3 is TGCGCCAGCAGCCAAGAACGAAGGGGTGGATTTGAAAAACTGTTTTTT.

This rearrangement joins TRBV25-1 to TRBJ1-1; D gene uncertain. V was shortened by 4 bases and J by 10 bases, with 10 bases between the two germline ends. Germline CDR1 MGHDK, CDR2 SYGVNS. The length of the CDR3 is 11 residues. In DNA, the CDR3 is TGTGCCAGCAGTGGAGGGTCGGTAGCTTTCTTT. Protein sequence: CASSGGSVAFF.

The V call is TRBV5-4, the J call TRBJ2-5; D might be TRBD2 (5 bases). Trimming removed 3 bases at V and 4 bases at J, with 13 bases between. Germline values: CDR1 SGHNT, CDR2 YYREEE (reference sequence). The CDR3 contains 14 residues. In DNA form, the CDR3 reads TGTGCCAGCAGCTCCCCCGTGGCGGGAGAGACCCAGTACTTC. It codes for CASSSPVAGETQYF.

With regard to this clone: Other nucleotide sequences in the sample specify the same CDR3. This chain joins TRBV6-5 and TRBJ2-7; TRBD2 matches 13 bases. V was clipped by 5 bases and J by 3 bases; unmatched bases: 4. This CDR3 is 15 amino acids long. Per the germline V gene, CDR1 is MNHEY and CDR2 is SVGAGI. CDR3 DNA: TGTGCCAGCAGTCCGCGGACTAGCGGGAGCTACGAGCAGTACTTC. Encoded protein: CASSPRTSGSYEQYF.

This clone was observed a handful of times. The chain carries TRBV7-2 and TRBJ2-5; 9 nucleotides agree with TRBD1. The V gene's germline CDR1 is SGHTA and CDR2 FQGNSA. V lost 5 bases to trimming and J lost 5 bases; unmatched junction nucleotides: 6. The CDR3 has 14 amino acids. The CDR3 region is CASSGGQGWETQYF. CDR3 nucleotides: TGTGCCAGCAGCGGAGGACAGGGGTGGGAGACCCAGTACTTC. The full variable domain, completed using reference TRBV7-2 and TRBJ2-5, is GAGVSQSPSNKVTEKGKDVELRCDPISGHTALYWYRQSLGQGLEFLIYFQGNSAPDKSGLPSDRFSAERTGGSVSTLTIQRTQQEDSAVYLCASSGGQGWETQYFGPGTRLLVL.

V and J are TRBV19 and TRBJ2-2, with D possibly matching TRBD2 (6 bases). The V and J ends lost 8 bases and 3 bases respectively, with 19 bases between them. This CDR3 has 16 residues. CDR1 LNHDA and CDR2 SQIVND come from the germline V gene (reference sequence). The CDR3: CASRRVGGTYTGELFF. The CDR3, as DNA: TGTGCCAGTCGCCGTGTGGGGGGTACTTACACCGGGGAGCTGTTTTTT.

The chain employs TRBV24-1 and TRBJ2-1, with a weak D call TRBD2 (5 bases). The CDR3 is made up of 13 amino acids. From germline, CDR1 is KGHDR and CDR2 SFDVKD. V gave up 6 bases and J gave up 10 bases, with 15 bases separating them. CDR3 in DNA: TGTGCCACCAGTCGGGAATTCAGTTCAGAGCAGTTCTTC. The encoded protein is CATSREFSSEQFF.

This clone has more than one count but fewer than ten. CDR3 coding DNA: TGTGCCAGCAGTTTCCGGCGGGGGAGCTCTGGGGCCAACGTCCTGACTTTC. It specifies CASSFRRGSSGANVLTF. The J gene is TRBJ2-6, the V gene TRBV28; TRBD2 agrees at 7 bases. The V segment lost 3 bases and the J segment 0 bases; nucleotides outside the gene matches: 5. CDR1 and CDR2 from the germline V gene are MDHEN and SYDVKM. CDR3 length: 17 amino acids. Looking up the rest from reference TRBV28 and TRBJ2-6 gives the full variable domain: DVKVTQSSRYLVKRTGEKVFLECVQDMDHENMFWYRQDPGLGLRLIYFSYDVKMKEKGDIPEGYSVSREKKERFSLILESASTNQTSMYLCASSFRRGSSGANVLTFGAGSRLTVL.

CDR3 nucleotide sequence: TGTGCCAGCAGCCCCCGGGACAGCTTTAATGAAAAACTGTTTTTT. Its protein is CASSPRDSFNEKLFF. The chain joins TRBV7-9 to TRBJ1-4; TRBD1 matches 7 bases. The CDR3 covers 15 residues. V lost 5 bases, J lost 4 bases, and 7 bases stayed unmatched. Germline V CDR1 and CDR2: SEHNR, FQNEAQ (reference sequence).

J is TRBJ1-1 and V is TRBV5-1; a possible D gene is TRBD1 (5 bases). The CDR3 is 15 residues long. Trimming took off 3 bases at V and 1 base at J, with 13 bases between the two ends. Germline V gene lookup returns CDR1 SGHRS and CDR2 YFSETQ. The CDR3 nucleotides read TGCGCCAGCAGCTCCTCGGCCACAGGGAACACTGAAGCTTTCTTT. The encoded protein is CASSSSATGNTEAFF.

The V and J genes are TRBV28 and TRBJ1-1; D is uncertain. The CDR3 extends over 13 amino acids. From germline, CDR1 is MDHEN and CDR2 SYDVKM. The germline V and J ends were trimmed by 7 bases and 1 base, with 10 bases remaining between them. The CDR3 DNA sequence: TGTGCCAGCAAAACACGGGGGAACACTGAAGCTTTCTTT. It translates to CASKTRGNTEAFF. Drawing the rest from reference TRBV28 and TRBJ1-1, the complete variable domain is DVKVTQSSRYLVKRTGEKVFLECVQDMDHENMFWYRQDPGLGLRLIYFSYDVKMKEKGDIPEGYSVSREKKERFSLILESASTNQTSMYLCASKTRGNTEAFFGQGTRLTVV.